This record concerns one T cell receptor (beta chain) sequence. The antigen remains unidentified. This entry is derived from a study of radiotherapy plus CTLA-4 blockade in lung cancer. Receiving focal radiation plus CTLA-4 blockade with ipilimumab were patients who had chemo-refractory metastatic non-small-cell lung cancer. Germline assignment: CDR1 SQVTM and CDR2 ANQGSEA. Trimming removed 3 bases at V and 6 bases at J, with 8 bases between. CDR3 length: 11 amino acids. Libraries were prepared by immunoSEQ multiplex PCR; TCRdb keeps only in-frame clonotypes and omits some of them. The table shows 70,000 to 95,000 clones, with around nine tenths occurring only once. General observations from the study: In blood, after radiotherapy plus ipilimumab, tumor-derived TCR clones expanded.

This receptor was obtained from a human donor with non-small cell lung cancer that progressed on radiotherapy plus ipilimumab. This sample comprised peripheral blood, obtained from a patient treated with radiotherapy plus ipilimumab. This rearrangement joins TRBV29-1 to TRBJ1-1; D gene ambiguous. The CDR3 protein is CSVDEEAEAFF. CDR3 bases: TGCAGCGTTGATGAAGAGGCTGAAGCTTTCTTT. The variable domain in full, with the rest retrieved from reference TRBV29-1 and TRBJ1-1, is SAVISQKPSRDICQRGTSLTIQCQVDSQVTMMFWYRQQPGQSLTLIATANQGSEATYESGFVIDKFPISRPNLTFSTLTVSNMSPEDSSIYLCSVDEEAEAFFGQGTRLTVV.